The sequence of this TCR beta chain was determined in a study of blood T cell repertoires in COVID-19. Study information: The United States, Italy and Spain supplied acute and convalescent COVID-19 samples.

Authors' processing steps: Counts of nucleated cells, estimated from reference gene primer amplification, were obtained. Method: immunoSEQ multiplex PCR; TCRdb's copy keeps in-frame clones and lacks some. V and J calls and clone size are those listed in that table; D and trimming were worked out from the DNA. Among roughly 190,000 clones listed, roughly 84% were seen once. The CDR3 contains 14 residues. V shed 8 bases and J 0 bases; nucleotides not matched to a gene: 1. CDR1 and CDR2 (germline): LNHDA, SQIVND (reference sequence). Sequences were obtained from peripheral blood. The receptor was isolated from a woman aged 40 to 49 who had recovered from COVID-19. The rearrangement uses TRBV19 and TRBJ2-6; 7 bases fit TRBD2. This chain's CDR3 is CASREVSGANVLTF. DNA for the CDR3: TGTGCCAGTCGGGAGGTCTCTGGGGCCAACGTCCTGACTTTC.